Shown below are 22 T cell receptor beta chains from a single sample sequenced in a study of memory CD4+ T cells and cytomegalovirus serostatus. Single viable CD3+CD4+CD8-CD45RO+ cells were sorted as the memory CD4+ T cells. The repertoire was sequenced with immunoSEQ multiplex PCR; TCRdb's copy has only in-frame clones and lacks some. Of approximately 61,000 clones listed, around three quarters were seen once; the top ten hold around 0.58%. The sequenced sample was memory CD4+ T cells from blood. The receptors were sampled from an adult in good health and CMV-seronegative. Some clones in this sample may be carry-over from other donors' samples.

The CDR3 DNA sequence: TGTGCCAGCAGCTTCACATTCTCCGGCACTGAAGCTTTCTTT. Translating gives CASSFTFSGTEAFF. The J gene is TRBJ1-1, the V gene TRBV7-2, with D hard to call. Germline lookup yields CDR1 SGHTA and CDR2 FQGNSA. The CDR3 length is 14 residues. V lost 3 bases and J 4 bases, leaving 12 bases between the germline ends.

The chain uses TRBV10-3 and TRBJ1-5, with D hard to call. From germline, CDR1 is ENHRY and CDR2 SYGVKD. The CDR3 consists of 13 residues. V was shortened by 4 bases and J by 1 base, with 5 bases between the two germline ends. The CDR3 reads CAISGDSNQPQHF. The CDR3 nucleotides are TGTGCCATCAGTGGCGACAGCAATCAGCCCCAGCATTTT.

This clone was seen a single time. V gene TRBV27 combines with J gene TRBJ1-2, with 9 nucleotides matching TRBD1. J gave up 7 bases and V 3 bases, and 3 bases lay outside the gene matches. CDR1 is MNHEY, CDR2 SMNVEV, per germline (reference sequence). The CDR3 covers 13 residues. The CDR3 reads CASSLDRGAGYTF. CDR3 DNA sequence: TGTGCCAGCAGTTTGGACAGGGGAGCTGGCTACACCTTC.

CDR3 region: CASSQDGQGYKGYTF. CDR3 nucleotides: TGCGCCAGCAGCCAAGATGGACAGGGGTACAAGGGCTACACCTTC. The chain joins TRBV4-1 to TRBJ1-2, with TRBD1 matching over 9 bases. The CDR3 sequence is 15 residues long. The V and J ends lost 0 bases and 8 bases, in that order; junction bases with no gene match: 7. Per germline, CDR1 MGHRA and CDR2 YSYEKL.

The chain couples TRBV5-5 to TRBJ1-4; D unclear. With 3 bases removed from V and 7 bases from J, the gap between germline ends came to 19 bases. The CDR3 sequence is 16 residues long. Germline CDR1 and CDR2: SGHKS and YYEKEE (reference sequence). CDR3: CASSYGPQSEGEKLFF. Written as DNA, the CDR3 is TGTGCCAGCAGCTACGGTCCGCAGTCGGAGGGTGAAAAACTGTTTTTT.

The chain has TRBV6-5 and TRBJ2-3; TRBD2 is a possible D gene (6 bases). Trimming shortened V by 1 base and J by 7 bases, and 12 bases separated the two germline ends. This CDR3 is 14 amino acids long. Germline CDR1 and CDR2: MNHEY and SVGAGI. The CDR3 nucleotides are TGTGCCAGCAGTTACTTAGGAGGGGAAAATACGCAGTATTTT. Encoded protein: CASSYLGGENTQYF.

This chain uses TRBV4-3 with TRBJ2-2; 12 nucleotides match TRBD2. CDR3 length: 17 amino acids. V dropped 4 bases and J dropped 7; count of bases not matched to a gene: 10. Germline loops: CDR1 LGHNA, CDR2 YSLEER. The CDR3 reads CASSLGLGLAGHGELFF. The CDR3 DNA is TGCGCCAGCAGCCTAGGCCTAGGACTAGCGGGACACGGGGAGCTGTTTTTT.

The chain combines TRBV7-2 with TRBJ1-5; 7 bases are shared with TRBD1. Germline V gene data show CDR1 as SGHTA and CDR2 as FQGNSA. This CDR3 has 14 amino acids. J was trimmed by 7 bases and V by 6 bases; bases with no gene match: 9. CDR3 coding DNA: TGTGCCAGCAGTCAGGGGGGGGCAGAGCAGCCCCAGCATTTT. As protein: CASSQGGAEQPQHF.

The J gene is TRBJ1-1, the V gene TRBV18; D call uncertain. Germline V gene lookup returns CDR1 KGHSH and CDR2 LQKENI. The CDR3 has 16 residues. The V end was cut by 5 bases, the J end by 4 bases, with 20 bases between. The CDR3 reads CASSSYPIREATEAFF. In DNA form, the CDR3 reads TGTGCCAGCTCATCCTACCCAATCCGGGAAGCCACTGAAGCTTTCTTT. The variable domain in full, completed from reference TRBV18 and TRBJ1-1, reads NAGVMQNPRHLVRRRGQEARLRCSPMKGHSHVYWYRQLPEEGLKFMVYLQKENIIDESGMPKERFSAEFPKEGPSILRIQQVVRGDSAAYFCASSSYPIREATEAFFGQGTRLTVV.

The J gene is TRBJ1-2, the V gene TRBV7-2; no clear D. CDR1 is SGHTA and CDR2 is FQGNSA in the germline V gene. This CDR3 region has 14 residues. Trimming stripped 4 bases from V and 2 bases from J, with 11 bases between. DNA for the CDR3: TGTGCCAGCAGCTCCCCCGGCAGAAACTATGGCTACACCTTC. Amino acid sequence: CASSSPGRNYGYTF.

This clone has only a few counts. The genes are TRBV2 and TRBJ2-1; no firm D call. The CDR3 spans 12 residues. V was cut by 4 bases and J by 10 bases, with 11 bases left in between. Germline CDR1 reads SNHLY; CDR2 reads FYNNEI. The CDR3: CASSVVPREQFF. CDR3 bases: TGTGCCAGCAGTGTTGTACCCCGGGAGCAGTTCTTC.

The gene calls are TRBV21-1 and TRBJ1-2; the tabulated D call, TRBD1, remains unverified against the DNA. TRBV21-1 is recorded as a pseudogene. The CDR3 has 16 amino acids. CDR3 bases: TGTGCCAGCAGCAAAGTTCAAGGACAGGGGATCGATGGCTACACCTTC. Residues: CASSKVQGQGIDGYTF.

There are a few counts of this clone. The rearrangement links TRBV5-1 to TRBJ2-7; TRBD2 agrees at 15 bases. The CDR3 is made up of 17 amino acids. Germline lookup yields CDR1 SGHRS and CDR2 YFSETQ. V was clipped by 0 bases and J by 5 bases; unmatched bases: 6. Written as DNA, the CDR3 is TGCGCCAGCAGCTTGGTCCGCGGACTAGCGGGAGGGGACGAGCAGTACTTC. Translated, it gives CASSLVRGLAGGDEQYF. The full variable domain, with the rest looked up from reference TRBV5-1 and TRBJ2-7, is KAGVTQTPRYLIKTRGQQVTLSCSPISGHRSVSWYQQTPGQGLQFLFEYFSETQRNKGNFPGRFSGRQFSNSRSEMNVSTLELGDSALYLCASSLVRGLAGGDEQYFGPGTRLTVT.

The chain recombines TRBV15 with TRBJ1-1; tentatively, D is TRBD1 (5 bases). Germline CDR1 and CDR2: LNHNV and YYDKDF (reference sequence). The CDR3 sequence is 13 residues long. The V gene lost 3 bases and the J gene lost 5 bases, with 10 bases spanning the gap. Written as DNA, the CDR3 is TGTGCCACCAGCAGGCAGGGTGGAACTGAAGCTTTCTTT. Translated: CATSRQGGTEAFF.

This clone was observed a single time. The CDR3 loop is CAWSTYGANVLTF. The CDR3 DNA sequence: TGTGCCTGGAGCACCTATGGGGCCAACGTCCTGACTTTC. The genes are TRBV30 and TRBJ2-6; D is ambiguous. CDR1 is GTSNPN and CDR2 is SVGIG in the germline V gene (reference sequence). Trimming removed 3 bases from V and 3 bases from J, with 6 bases in between. The CDR3 runs to 13 residues.

As DNA, the CDR3 is TGCGCCAGCAGTGAGGGTACGGGATGGAATGAAAAACTGTTTTTT. Amino acid sequence: CASSEGTGWNEKLFF. The chain joins TRBV10-1 to TRBJ1-4; D gene uncertain. Trimming took 2 bases from V and 5 from J, leaving 12 bases between them. Germline CDR1 WNHNN, CDR2 SYGVQD (reference sequence). The CDR3 covers 15 residues.

The rearrangement uses TRBV6-5 and TRBJ1-1; D is ambiguous. Trimming removed 2 bases from V and 7 bases from J, with 5 bases in between. Germline lookup yields CDR1 MNHEY and CDR2 SVGAGI. The CDR3 totals 11 residues. The CDR3 region has the DNA TGTGCCAGCAGTTACCAGCGTGAAGCTTTCTTT. Its protein product is CASSYQREAFF.

This chain joins TRBV7-6 and TRBJ2-7; D is possibly TRBD2 (5 bases). The CDR3 length is 15 residues. From germline, CDR1 is SGHVS and CDR2 FNYEAQ. V was pared by 5 bases and J by 2 bases, with 16 bases between. The CDR3 spells CASSIGVTRAYEQYF. The CDR3 bases are TGTGCCAGCAGCATCGGGGTAACGAGAGCCTACGAGCAGTACTTC.

The chain employs TRBV19 and TRBJ2-2; TRBD1 matches 9 bases. The germline CDR1 and CDR2 sequences are LNHDA and SQIVND (reference sequence). Trimming removed 4 bases from V and 5 bases from J; junction bases left unmatched: 8. CDR3 size: 16 residues. The CDR3 DNA reads as TGTGCCAGTAGTACCCAACAGGGGGCTTATACCGGGGAGCTGTTTTTT. It yields the protein CASSTQQGAYTGELFF.

This chain joins TRBV18 and TRBJ1-2; D is possibly TRBD1 (6 bases). V dropped 2 bases and J dropped 8 bases, with 6 bases sitting between them. CDR1 and CDR2 (germline): KGHSH, LQKENI. The CDR3 is made up of 11 amino acids. This CDR3 is CASSPGGGYTF. DNA of the CDR3: TGTGCCAGCTCACCAGGGGGCGGCTACACCTTC.

This chain uses TRBV18 with TRBJ1-2; 9 positions agree with TRBD1. The germline CDR1 and CDR2 sequences are KGHSH and LQKENI. This CDR3 region has 14 residues. With 4 bases clipped from V and 6 bases from J, the junction kept 6 bases outside the gene matches. The CDR3 protein is CASSLGQGQDGYTF. Here the CDR3 DNA reads TGTGCCAGCTCACTCGGACAGGGGCAGGATGGCTACACCTTC.

The chain uses TRBV5-1 and TRBJ2-5, with 7 bases aligning to TRBD1. V lost 0 bases, J lost 4 bases, and 12 bases stayed unmatched. This CDR3 has 17 residues. Per germline, CDR1 SGHRS and CDR2 YFSETQ. The CDR3 sequence is CASSLGGDTGVGETQYF. CDR3 DNA sequence: TGCGCCAGCAGCTTGGGTGGCGACACAGGGGTAGGAGAGACCCAGTACTTC.